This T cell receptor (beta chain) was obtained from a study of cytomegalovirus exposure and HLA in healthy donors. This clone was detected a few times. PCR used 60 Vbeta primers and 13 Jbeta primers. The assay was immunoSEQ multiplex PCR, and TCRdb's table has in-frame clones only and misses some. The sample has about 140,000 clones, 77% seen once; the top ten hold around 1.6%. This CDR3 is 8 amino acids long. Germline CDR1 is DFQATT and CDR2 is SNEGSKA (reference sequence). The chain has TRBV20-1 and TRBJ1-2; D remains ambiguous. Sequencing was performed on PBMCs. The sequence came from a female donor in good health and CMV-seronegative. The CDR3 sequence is CSPGGYTF. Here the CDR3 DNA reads TGCAGCCCCGGGGGCTACACCTTC.